Listed below are T cell receptor beta chains from one sample, sequenced in a study of blood T cell repertoires in COVID-19. Produced via immunoSEQ multiplex PCR; TCRdb's table is partial and in-frame only. The profile shows around 180,000 clones, 60% to 85% of them singletons. Sequencing was performed on peripheral blood. The receptors originated from a man between 60 and 70 years old with active or convalescent COVID-19. CDR3s include the opening cysteine and the closing phenylalanine or tryptophan. The D gene is left open where the match is weak. The size of a clone is reported for some rows only, either as once, few or many, or as a class for expanded clones.

>TRBD1|-|TRBJ1-5|TRBV4-3
CASSQERTGPNQPQHF
TGCGCCAGCAGCCAAGAACGGACAGGCCCCAATCAGCCCCAGCATTTT
>-|-|TRBJ1-5|TRBV19
CASSIPGGSQPQHF
TGTGCCAGTAGTATCCCCGGGGGTTCCCAGCCCCAGCATTTT
>TRBD2|-|TRBJ2-1|TRBV6-2/TRBV6-3
CASSQTSGRVYEQFF
TGTGCCAGCAGTCAGACTAGCGGGAGGGTGTATGAGCAGTTCTTC
>-|-|TRBJ1-1|TRBV20-1
CSASIQGGNTEAFF
TGCAGTGCTAGTATTCAGGGCGGGAACACTGAAGCTTTCTTT
>-|few|TRBJ2-1|TRBV20-1
CSARTDSPQFF
TGCAGTGCTAGAACTGACTCGCCGCAGTTCTTC
>TRBD1|-|TRBJ1-2|TRBV24-1
CATAGTGGYGYTF
TGTGCCACCGCCGGGACAGGGGGCTATGGCTACACCTTC
>-|once|TRBJ1-5|TRBV21-1
CASRRIDYSNQPQHF
TGTGCCAGCAGAAGGATAGACTATAGCAATCAGCCCCAGCATTTT
>-|-|TRBJ1-2|TRBV2
CASSEARRGTYGYTF
TGTGCCAGCAGCGAAGCAAGAAGGGGTACCTATGGCTACACCTTC
>TRBD1|-|TRBJ1-5|TRBV2
CASSGDRVFQPQHF
TGTGCCAGCAGTGGGGACAGGGTATTTCAGCCCCAGCATTTT
>-|-|TRBJ1-1|TRBV18
CASSNERQTNTEAFF
TGTGCCAGCTCTAACGAGAGACAGACCAACACTGAAGCTTTCTTT
>-|-|TRBJ1-3|TRBV28
CASSLGPLSSNTIYF
TGTGCCAGCAGTTTAGGCCCTCTTTCATCGAACACCATATATTTT
>TRBD2|few|TRBJ2-7|TRBV4-2
CASSQEPAGEGLMYEQYF
TGTGCCAGCAGCCAAGAGCCAGCGGGAGAAGGGCTTATGTACGAGCAGTACTTC
>-|-|TRBJ2-7|TRBV27
CASSFRSVYEQYF
TGTGCCAGCAGTTTCAGGTCAGTCTACGAGCAGTACTTC
>-|-|TRBJ1-4|TRBV7-8
CASSLDSRLYEKLFF
TGTGCCAGCAGCTTAGACAGCCGGTTATACGAAAAACTGTTTTTT
>-|-|TRBJ2-7|TRBV6-2/TRBV6-3
CASSTPDSFYYEQYF
TGTGCCAGCAGTACCCCGGACAGCTTTTACTACGAGCAGTACTTC
>-|-|TRBJ1-1|TRBV10-3
CAISEELNTEAFF
TGTGCCATCAGTGAAGAGTTGAACACTGAAGCTTTCTTT
>-|-|TRBJ2-3|TRBV7-2
CTSSPSTDTQYF
TGTACCAGCAGCCCTAGCACAGATACGCAGTATTTT
>TRBD2|-|TRBJ2-1|TRBV18
CASSSGTSGRGQFF
TGTGCCAGCTCATCGGGGACTAGCGGGAGGGGTCAGTTCTTC
>TRBD2|-|TRBJ2-5|TRBV7-3
CASSLLAGETQYF
TGTGCCAGCAGCTTACTAGCGGGAGAGACCCAGTACTTC
>-|few|TRBJ1-2|TRBV7-8
CASSPSPRQAHGYTF
TGTGCCAGCAGCCCCTCCCCCCGACAGGCTCACGGCTACACCTTC
>TRBD1|once|TRBJ1-2|TRBV7-9
CASSPIPQGRRVDGYTF
TGTGCCAGCAGCCCGATCCCACAGGGGCGGAGGGTTGATGGCTACACCTTC
>-|-|TRBJ2-6|TRBV7-9
CASSLGGPGRSGANVLTF
TGTGCCAGCAGCTTAGGGGGCCCGGGCCGCTCTGGGGCCAACGTCCTGACTTTC
>-|-|TRBJ1-1|TRBV19
CASSIRLGGGTEAFF
TGTGCCAGTAGTATCCGTCTTGGGGGAGGAACTGAAGCTTTCTTT
>TRBD2|-|TRBJ2-5|TRBV5-4
CASSLWLAGGGETQYF
TGTGCCAGCAGCTTGTGGCTAGCGGGGGGGGGAGAGACCCAGTACTTC
>TRBD1|-|TRBJ1-4|TRBV7-9
CASSDRPGTGSPTNEKLFF
TGTGCCAGCAGCGACCGACCCGGGACAGGGAGTCCAACTAATGAAAAACTGTTTTTT
>TRBD1|-|TRBJ1-1|TRBV3-1/TRBV3-2
CASLDRGGGNTEAFF
TGTGCCAGCCTGGACAGGGGCGGGGGGAACACTGAAGCTTTCTTT
>-|-|TRBJ1-2|TRBV5-1
CASSLEGYRPFYGYTF
TGCGCCAGCAGCTTGGAAGGTTACAGACCATTCTATGGCTACACCTTC
>-|-|TRBJ1-6|TRBV7-2
CATRGARYSPLHF
TGTGCAACCCGCGGGGCGCGATATTCACCCCTCCACTTT
>-|few|TRBJ2-7|TRBV7-9
CASRKPGSSSYEQYF
TGTGCCAGCAGGAAACCGGGGAGTAGTTCCTACGAGCAGTACTTC
>-|-|TRBJ2-7|TRBV6-5
CASSYRNGYEQYF
TGTGCCAGCTCCTACCGAAACGGCTACGAGCAGTACTTC
>-|-|TRBJ2-1|TRBV29-1
CSVEAGFGQGNEQFF
TGCAGCGTTGAAGCAGGGTTCGGCCAGGGCAATGAGCAGTTCTTC
>-|-|TRBJ2-5|TRBV7-2
CASSIRIGVRETQYF
TGTGCCAGCAGCATTCGCATCGGGGTACGAGAGACCCAGTACTTC
>-|-|TRBJ1-5|TRBV5-5
CASSPTDPRHQPQHF
TGTGCCAGCAGTCCTACTGATCCTAGGCATCAGCCCCAGCATTTT
>-|few|TRBJ2-4|TRBV27
CASSLSYGENIQYF
TGTGCCAGCAGTTTATCGTACGGGGAAAACATTCAGTACTTC
>-|-|TRBJ2-7|TRBV15
CATSRDIVAEGRSYEQYF
TGTGCCACCAGCAGAGATATCGTAGCGGAGGGGAGATCCTACGAGCAGTACTTC
>TRBD1|-|TRBJ2-1|TRBV30
CAWETGFGSYNEQFF
TGTGCCTGGGAGACAGGGTTCGGCTCCTACAATGAGCAGTTCTTC
>-|-|TRBJ2-3|TRBV18
CASSPFSLGGPGTDTQYF
TGTGCCAGCTCACCATTCAGTTTGGGCGGGCCGGGCACAGATACGCAGTATTTT
>TRBD2|-|TRBJ2-7|TRBV18
CASSPVLAGGEEQYF
TGTGCCAGCTCACCGGTTCTAGCGGGAGGGGAAGAGCAGTACTTC
>-|-|TRBJ1-1|TRBV18
CASSLSLGSGTEAFF
TGTGCCAGCTCCCTTTCTTTGGGTTCAGGCACTGAAGCTTTCTTT
>-|-|TRBJ2-5|TRBV18
CASSPPSGIETQYF
TGTGCCAGCTCACCACCTAGCGGAATAGAGACCCAGTACTTC
>TRBD1|-|TRBJ2-2|TRBV4-3
CASSQVGGQGAYTGELFF
TGCGCCAGCAGCCAAGTGGGGGGACAGGGGGCGTACACCGGGGAGCTGTTTTTT
>-|-|TRBJ1-5|TRBV5-5
CASSDRYQPQHF
TGTGCCAGCAGCGACAGGTATCAGCCCCAGCATTTT
>TRBD2|few|TRBJ2-3|TRBV28
CATKTSGTDTQYF
TGTGCCACCAAGACTAGCGGAACAGATACGCAGTATTTT
>-|-|TRBJ1-6|TRBV4-3
CASSQVESPSLHF
TGCGCCAGCAGCCAAGTTGAGAGTCCATCCCTCCACTTT
>-|-|TRBJ1-5|TRBV6-1
CASSEGGGVSGNQPQHF
TGTGCCAGCAGTGAAGGAGGCGGTGTTAGTGGCAATCAGCCCCAGCATTTT
>-|-|TRBJ2-1|TRBV6-6
CASSYIREDEQFF
TGTGCCAGCAGTTACATCAGGGAAGATGAGCAGTTCTTC
>TRBD1|-|TRBJ2-1|TRBV5-8
CASSPQGVVGHEQFF
TGTGCCAGCAGCCCACAGGGGGTGGTTGGCCATGAGCAGTTCTTC